This T cell receptor (beta chain) was recorded in a study of T cell responses to AZD1222 COVID-19 vaccine. This clone was found a few times. Generated by immunoSEQ multiplex PCR, the TCRdb table keeps only in-frame clones and is missing some. The sample has some 150,000 clones, 90% seen once; the top ten hold roughly 4%. Deletions cut 3 bases from V and 8 bases from J, with 8 bases between. The CDR3 is 12 amino acids. Germline lookup yields CDR1 DFQATT and CDR2 SNEGSKA (reference sequence). The receptor was derived from an adult who received the MenACWY meningococcal vaccine as a control. This material consisted of peripheral blood, taken 28 days after the second dose of the MenACWY control vaccine. The V and J genes are TRBV20-1 and TRBJ1-6; D is undetermined. CDR3 amino acids: CSASGYYSPLHF. The DNA for the CDR3 is TGCAGTGCTAGTGGGTATTATTCACCCCTCCACTTT.